The entry that follows covers one T cell receptor (beta chain) sequence. Its antigen is unknown. The data stem from a study of shared clonotypes between healthy human individuals. The donors, healthy adults who were HIV-negative, had experienced no recent acute infections or vaccinations. General study results and limits: Sampling included only blood; tissue repertoires likely differ. Generally, naive subsets (rather than memory subsets) showed larger estimated richness.

Assay used: immunoSEQ multiplex PCR; TCRdb lists only in-frame clones, some missing. The table records some 2,400,000 clones, roughly 95% of them present only once. This receptor was identified in a man between 18 and 35 years old in good health. The sequencing input was naive CD4+ T cells sorted from blood. Specified subset: CD45RA+ positively selected.

The CDR3 DNA reads TGTGCCAGCAGTGAGGGTAGCGGGGGCTACAATGAGCAGTTCTTC. The encoded protein is CASSEGSGGYNEQFF. The chain is built from TRBV6-1 and TRBJ2-1; 9 bases fit TRBD2. J lost 3 bases, V lost 3 bases, and 3 bases had no gene match. This CDR3 has 15 residues. CDR1 is MNHNS, CDR2 SASEGT, per germline.